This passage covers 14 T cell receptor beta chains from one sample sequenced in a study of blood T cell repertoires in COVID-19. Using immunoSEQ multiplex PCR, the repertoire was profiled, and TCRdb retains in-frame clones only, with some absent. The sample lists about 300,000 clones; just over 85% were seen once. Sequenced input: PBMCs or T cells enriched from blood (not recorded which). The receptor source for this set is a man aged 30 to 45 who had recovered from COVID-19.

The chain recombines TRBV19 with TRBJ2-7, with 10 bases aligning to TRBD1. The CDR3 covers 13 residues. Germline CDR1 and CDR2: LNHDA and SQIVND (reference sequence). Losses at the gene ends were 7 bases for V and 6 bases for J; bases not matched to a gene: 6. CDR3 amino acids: CASIATGGIEQYF. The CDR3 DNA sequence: TGTGCCAGTATCGCGACAGGGGGCATCGAGCAGTACTTC.

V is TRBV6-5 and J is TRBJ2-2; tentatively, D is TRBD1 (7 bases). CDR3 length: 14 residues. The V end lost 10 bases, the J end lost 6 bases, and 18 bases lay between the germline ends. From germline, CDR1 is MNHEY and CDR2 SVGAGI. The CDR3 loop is CAIQQGRGAGELFF. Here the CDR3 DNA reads TGTGCCATCCAACAGGGGCGCGGGGCCGGGGAGCTGTTTTTT.

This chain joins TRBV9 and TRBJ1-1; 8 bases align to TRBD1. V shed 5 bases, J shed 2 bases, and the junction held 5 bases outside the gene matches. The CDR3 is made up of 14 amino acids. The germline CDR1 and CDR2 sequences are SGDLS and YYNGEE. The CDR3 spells CASRKGQANTEAFF. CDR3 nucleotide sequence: TGTGCCAGCAGGAAGGGACAGGCCAACACTGAAGCTTTCTTT.

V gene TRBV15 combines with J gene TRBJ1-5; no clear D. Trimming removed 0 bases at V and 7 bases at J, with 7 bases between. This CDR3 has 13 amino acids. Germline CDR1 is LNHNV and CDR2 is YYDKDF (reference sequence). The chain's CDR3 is CATSRDSEQPQHF. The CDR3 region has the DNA TGTGCCACCAGCAGAGATAGTGAACAGCCCCAGCATTTT. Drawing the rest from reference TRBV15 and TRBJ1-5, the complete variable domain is DAMVIQNPRYQVTQFGKPVTLSCSQTLNHNVMYWYQQKSSQAPKLLFHYYDKDFNNEADTPDNFQSRRPNTSFCFLDIRSPGLGDTAMYLCATSRDSEQPQHFGDGTRLSIL.

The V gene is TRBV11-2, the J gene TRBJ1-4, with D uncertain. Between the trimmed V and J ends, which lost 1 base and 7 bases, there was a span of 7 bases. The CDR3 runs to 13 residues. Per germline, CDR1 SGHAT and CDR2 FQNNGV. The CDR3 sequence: CASSLVLSEKLFF. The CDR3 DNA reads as TGTGCCAGCAGCTTAGTATTATCTGAAAAACTGTTTTTT.

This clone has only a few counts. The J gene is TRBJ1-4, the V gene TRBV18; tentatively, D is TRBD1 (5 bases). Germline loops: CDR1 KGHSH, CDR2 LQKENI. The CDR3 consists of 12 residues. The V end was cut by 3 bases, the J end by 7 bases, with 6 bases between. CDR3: CASSPGGEKLFF. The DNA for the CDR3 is TGTGCCAGCTCACCGGGGGGTGAAAAACTGTTTTTT.

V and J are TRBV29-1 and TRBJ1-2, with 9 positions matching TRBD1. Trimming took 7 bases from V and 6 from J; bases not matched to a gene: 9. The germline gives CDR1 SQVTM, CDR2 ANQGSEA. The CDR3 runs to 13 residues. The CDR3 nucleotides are TGCAGCGCTCCGACACAGGGGGCAGATGGCTACACCTTC. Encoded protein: CSAPTQGADGYTF.

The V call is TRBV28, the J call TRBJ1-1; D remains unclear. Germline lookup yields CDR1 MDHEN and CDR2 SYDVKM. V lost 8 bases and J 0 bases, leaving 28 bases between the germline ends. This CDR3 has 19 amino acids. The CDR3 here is CASPPLLDRGPPMNTEAFF. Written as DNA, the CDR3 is TGTGCCAGCCCCCCTCTGTTAGACCGTGGGCCCCCCATGAACACTGAAGCTTTCTTT.

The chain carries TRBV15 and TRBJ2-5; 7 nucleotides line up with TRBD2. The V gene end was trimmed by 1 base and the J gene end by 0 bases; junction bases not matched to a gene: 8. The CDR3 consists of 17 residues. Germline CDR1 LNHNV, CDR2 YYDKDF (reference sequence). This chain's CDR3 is CATSRARSSGYQETQYF. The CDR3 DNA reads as TGTGCCACCAGCAGAGCGCGTTCTAGCGGATACCAAGAGACCCAGTACTTC.

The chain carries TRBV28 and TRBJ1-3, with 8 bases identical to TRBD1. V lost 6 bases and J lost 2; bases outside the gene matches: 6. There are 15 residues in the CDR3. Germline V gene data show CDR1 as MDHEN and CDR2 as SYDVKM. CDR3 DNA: TGTGCCAGCAGCCCGACAGGGGCCCCTGGAAACACCATATATTTT. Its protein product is CASSPTGAPGNTIYF. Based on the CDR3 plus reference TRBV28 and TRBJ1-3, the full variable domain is DVKVTQSSRYLVKRTGEKVFLECVQDMDHENMFWYRQDPGLGLRLIYFSYDVKMKEKGDIPEGYSVSREKKERFSLILESASTNQTSMYLCASSPTGAPGNTIYFGEGSWLTVV.

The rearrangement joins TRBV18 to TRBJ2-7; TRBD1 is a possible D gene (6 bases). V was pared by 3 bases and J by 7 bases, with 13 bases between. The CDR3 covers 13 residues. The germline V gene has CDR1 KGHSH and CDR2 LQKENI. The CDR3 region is CASSPSGVQEQYF. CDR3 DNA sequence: TGTGCCAGCTCACCGTCAGGGGTACAGGAGCAGTACTTC.

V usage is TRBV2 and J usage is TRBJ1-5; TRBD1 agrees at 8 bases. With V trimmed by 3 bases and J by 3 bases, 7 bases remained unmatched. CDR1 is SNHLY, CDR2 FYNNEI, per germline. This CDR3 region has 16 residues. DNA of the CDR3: TGTGCCAGCAGTGATGAGGACAGGGTTACCAATCAGCCCCAGCATTTT. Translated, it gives CASSDEDRVTNQPQHF.

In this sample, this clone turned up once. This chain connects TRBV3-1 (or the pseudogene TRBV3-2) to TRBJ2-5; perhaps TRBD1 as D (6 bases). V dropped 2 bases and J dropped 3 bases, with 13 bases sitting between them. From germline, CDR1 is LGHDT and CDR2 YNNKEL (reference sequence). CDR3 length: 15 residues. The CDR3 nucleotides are TGTGCCAGCAGCCAAACTCGGACAGAAGAAGAGACCCAGTACTTC. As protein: CASSQTRTEEETQYF.

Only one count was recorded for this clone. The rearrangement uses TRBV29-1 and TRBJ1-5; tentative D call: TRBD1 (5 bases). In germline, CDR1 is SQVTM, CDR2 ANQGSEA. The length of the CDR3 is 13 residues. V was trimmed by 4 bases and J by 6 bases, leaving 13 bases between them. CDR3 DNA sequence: TGCAGCGTTGCGGATGGGGCGAGTCAGCCCCAGCATTTT. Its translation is CSVADGASQPQHF. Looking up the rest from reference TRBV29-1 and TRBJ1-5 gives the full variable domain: SAVISQKPSRDICQRGTSLTIQCQVDSQVTMMFWYRQQPGQSLTLIATANQGSEATYESGFVIDKFPISRPNLTFSTLTVSNMSPEDSSIYLCSVADGASQPQHFGDGTRLSIL.